The 28 T cell receptor beta chains below all came from one sample that was sequenced in a study of blood T cell repertoires in COVID-19. The repertoire was sequenced with immunoSEQ multiplex PCR; TCRdb's copy has only in-frame clones and lacks some. Of over 150,000 clones listed, about four fifths are singletons. The sample consisted of peripheral blood. These receptors all come from a woman older than 75 with active or convalescent COVID-19.

This clone was detected a few times. This chain connects TRBV30 to TRBJ2-7; weak D call: TRBD2 (5 bases). The CDR3 is 13 amino acids. The germline V gene encodes CDR1 GTSNPN and CDR2 SVGIG (reference sequence). V lost 1 base, J lost 0 bases, and 7 bases lay in between. This CDR3 is CAWSGSASYEQYF. The CDR3 nucleotides read TGTGCCTGGAGTGGTAGCGCCTCCTACGAGCAGTACTTC.

The chain links TRBV6-5 to TRBJ1-1; D unclear. Trimming removed 7 bases at V and 4 bases at J, with 7 bases between. There are 11 residues in the CDR3. Germline lookup yields CDR1 MNHEY and CDR2 SVGAGI. The CDR3 bases are TGTGCCAGCAATCGGGGCACTGAAGCTTTCTTT. Translated: CASNRGTEAFF.

This chain links TRBV7-8 with TRBJ1-4, with a weak D call TRBD1 (5 bases). Germline CDR1 reads SGHVS; CDR2 reads FQNEAQ. V was trimmed by 0 bases and J by 1 base, leaving 12 bases between them. CDR3 length: 17 residues. This CDR3 is CASSLAGGWGTNEKLFF. In nucleotides, the CDR3 is TGTGCCAGCAGCTTAGCGGGGGGATGGGGAACTAATGAAAAACTGTTTTTT.

The chain combines TRBV4-1 with TRBJ2-3; 7 nucleotides agree with TRBD1. V was pared by 0 bases and J by 10 bases, with 10 bases of the junction left unmatched. Per germline, CDR1 MGHRA and CDR2 YSYEKL. This CDR3 spans 15 amino acids. This CDR3 reads CASSQEPQIGTAQYF. The CDR3 DNA reads as TGCGCCAGCAGCCAAGAACCTCAAATTGGGACAGCGCAGTATTTT.

The V and J genes are TRBV12-3 or TRBV12-4 and TRBJ2-7, with 10 nucleotides matching TRBD1. The CDR3 is made up of 13 amino acids. With V trimmed by 7 bases and J by 7 bases, 7 bases remained unmatched. The CDR3 protein is CASTRQGAQEQYF. CDR3 nucleotide sequence: TGTGCCAGCACTAGACAGGGGGCGCAAGAGCAGTACTTC.

This clone was detected a few times. The rearrangement joins TRBV18 to TRBJ1-4; weak D call: TRBD1 (6 bases). Trimming removed 0 bases from V and 8 bases from J, with 16 bases in between. The CDR3 loop spans 16 amino acids. Germline CDR1 is KGHSH and CDR2 is LQKENI. CDR3 residues: CASSPPSTGFGEKLFF. The CDR3 nucleotides are TGTGCCAGCTCACCACCGAGTACAGGGTTTGGCGAAAAACTGTTTTTT.

This sequence joins TRBV7-2 and TRBJ1-2; 9 bases line up with TRBD1. Germline loops: CDR1 SGHTA, CDR2 FQGNSA. The CDR3 totals 14 residues. J lost 8 bases, V lost 5 bases, and 9 bases had no gene match. CDR3: CASSEYRGRGGYTF. CDR3 sequence (DNA): TGTGCCAGCAGCGAATACAGGGGGCGCGGAGGCTACACCTTC.

V is TRBV5-1 and J is TRBJ2-1, with D possibly being TRBD2 (6 bases). CDR3 size: 12 residues. The V and J ends lost 5 bases and 8 bases respectively, with 11 bases between them. Germline values: CDR1 SGHRS, CDR2 YFSETQ. The chain's CDR3 is CASRIASDEQFF. CDR3 nucleotides: TGCGCCAGCAGAATAGCTAGCGATGAGCAGTTCTTC.

This rearrangement joins TRBV9 to TRBJ2-2, with D maybe TRBD2 (6 bases). Trimming shortened V by 4 bases and J by 1 base, and 14 bases separated the two germline ends. This CDR3 contains 16 residues. Germline-derived CDR1 and CDR2 are SGDLS and YYNGEE. The CDR3 spells CASSLGVSGNTGELFF. In nucleotides, the CDR3 is TGTGCCAGCAGCCTAGGGGTTAGCGGGAACACCGGGGAGCTGTTTTTT.

This chain uses TRBV7-8 with TRBJ1-2; 9 bases map to TRBD1. V trimming: 11 bases; J trimming: 7 bases; junction bases outside the gene matches: 8. This CDR3 spans 12 amino acids. Germline CDR1 is SGHVS and CDR2 is FQNEAQ. CDR3 region: CACVLGQGGYTF. The CDR3 DNA reads TGTGCCTGCGTTTTGGGACAGGGTGGCTACACCTTC.

The V call is TRBV2, the J call TRBJ1-1; unclear D gene. The CDR3 covers 13 residues. V shed 11 bases and J shed 0 bases, with 13 bases lying between them. Germline V lookup: CDR1 SNHLY, CDR2 FYNNEI. This chain's CDR3 is CAVVKPLNTEAFF. The CDR3 DNA is TGTGCCGTTGTAAAGCCCTTGAACACTGAAGCTTTCTTT. The full variable domain, completed using reference TRBV2 and TRBJ1-1, is EPEVTQTPSHQVTQMGQEVILRCVPISNHLYFYWYRQILGQKVEFLVSFYNNEISEKSEIFDDQFSVERPDGSNFTLKIRSTKLEDSAMYFCAVVKPLNTEAFFGQGTRLTVV.

The chain carries TRBV6-5 and TRBJ2-5; D is uncertain. CDR3 size: 13 residues. Germline CDR1 is MNHEY and CDR2 is SVGAGI. V lost 6 bases, J lost 0 bases, and 8 bases lay in between. DNA for the CDR3: TGTGCCAGCAGCTCACTGTACCAAGAGACCCAGTACTTC. Translated: CASSSLYQETQYF.

The J gene is TRBJ2-7, the V gene TRBV24-1; possible D gene TRBD2, 6 bases. The V gene's germline CDR1 is KGHDR and CDR2 SFDVKD. CDR3 size: 13 residues. The V end lost 2 bases, the J end lost 5 bases, and 9 bases lay between the germline ends. This CDR3 is CATSDWDSDEQYF. In DNA form, the CDR3 reads TGTGCCACCAGTGATTGGGACTCGGACGAGCAGTACTTC.

The chain couples TRBV7-3 to TRBJ1-1; unclear D gene. Trimming shortened V by 1 base and J by 1 base, and 7 bases separated the two germline ends. The CDR3 is 14 amino acids. Germline assignment: CDR1 SGHTA and CDR2 FQGTGA. The CDR3 DNA follows: TGTGCCAGCAGCTTAAGTCTCAGGAACACTGAAGCTTTCTTT. Translating gives CASSLSLRNTEAFF.

The chain carries TRBV5-5 and TRBJ2-1, with D possibly being TRBD2 (6 bases). Germline loops: CDR1 SGHKS, CDR2 YYEKEE (reference sequence). The V and J ends lost 4 bases and 5 bases respectively, with 16 bases between them. The CDR3 runs to 15 residues. The CDR3 DNA reads TGTGCCAGCAGCCCACTTGGGGGGAGAAACAATGAGCAGTTCTTC. Its protein product is CASSPLGGRNNEQFF.

V and J are TRBV6-5 and TRBJ1-2, with D uncertain. Germline-derived CDR1 and CDR2 are MNHEY and SVGAGI. This CDR3 contains 12 residues. V lost 9 bases and J 4 bases, leaving 12 bases between the germline ends. The CDR3 nucleotides are TGTGCCAGTATTACTAACCTCTATGGCTACACCTTC. Encoded protein: CASITNLYGYTF.

The chain joins TRBV5-6 to TRBJ2-2, with no clear D. The germline CDR1 and CDR2 sequences are SGHDT and YYEEEE. The CDR3 length is 15 residues. V lost 0 bases to trimming and J lost 5 bases, with 11 bases between them. The CDR3 DNA sequence: TGTGCCAGCAGCTTGGCCCTGAGAGCTACCGGGGAGCTGTTTTTT. Translation: CASSLALRATGELFF.

The CDR3 spells CASSRTVNTGELFF. CDR3 bases: TGTGCCAGCAGTAGGACAGTGAACACCGGGGAGCTGTTTTTT. V gene TRBV14 combines with J gene TRBJ2-2, with TRBD1 as a possible D gene (6 bases). Germline V lookup: CDR1 SGHDN, CDR2 FVKESK. Deletions cut 6 bases from V and 1 base from J, with 9 bases between. The CDR3 consists of 14 residues.

V usage is TRBV7-9 and J usage is TRBJ1-2, with 9 nucleotides matching TRBD1. V shed 5 bases, J shed 0 bases, and the junction held 4 bases outside the gene matches. The CDR3 has 15 residues. The V gene's germline CDR1 is SEHNR and CDR2 FQNEAQ (reference sequence). Here the CDR3 DNA reads TGTGCCAGCAGCGACCGGGACAGGGCTAACTATGGCTACACCTTC. This encodes CASSDRDRANYGYTF.

This clone has a single count. V gene TRBV13 combines with J gene TRBJ1-1; TRBD1 is a possible D gene (6 bases). Trimming shortened V by 4 bases and J by 1 base, and 10 bases separated the two germline ends. Germline V gene data show CDR1 as PRHDT and CDR2 as FYEKMQ (reference sequence). The CDR3 is made up of 14 amino acids. The CDR3 DNA follows: TGTGCCAGCAGCTCTAAACAGGGGAACACTGAAGCTTTCTTT. Its protein product is CASSSKQGNTEAFF.

The chain links TRBV24-1 to TRBJ2-7; a possible D gene is TRBD1 (6 bases). The V end was cut by 4 bases, the J end by 3 bases, with 12 bases between. Germline V gene sequence: CDR1 KGHDR, CDR2 SFDVKD. This CDR3 has 14 residues. Written as DNA, the CDR3 is TGTGCCACCAGTGAGTCCGGGACACACTACGAGCAGTACTTC. Its protein is CATSESGTHYEQYF.

This clone appeared a few times. The chain has TRBV9 and TRBJ1-2, with D maybe TRBD1 (6 bases). The ends were cut back, 2 bases at V and 8 bases at J, with 22 bases in the middle. Germline V gene lookup returns CDR1 SGDLS and CDR2 YYNGEE. This CDR3 is built from 16 residues. The CDR3 DNA follows: TGTGCCAGCAGCGTTATTTCCGGGACATCAGTCGGCGGCTACACCTTC. It specifies CASSVISGTSVGGYTF.

This clone was picked up one time. V and J are TRBV2 and TRBJ2-2; D not certain. The CDR3 has 15 amino acids. CDR1 is SNHLY, CDR2 FYNNEI, per germline. Trimming took off 3 bases at V and 1 base at J, with 9 bases between the two ends. CDR3 sequence reads: CASSEVRQNTGELFF. The CDR3 DNA reads TGTGCCAGCAGTGAGGTCCGACAGAACACCGGGGAGCTGTTTTTT.

The chain carries TRBV30 and TRBJ2-2; 7 bases line up with TRBD2. The CDR3 is 13 residues long. Germline V CDR1 and CDR2: GTSNPN, SVGIG (reference sequence). The V segment lost 5 bases and the J segment 6 bases; nucleotides outside the gene matches: 6. CDR3 protein: CAWGLVRAGELFF. CDR3 nucleotides: TGTGCCTGGGGACTAGTCAGGGCCGGGGAGCTGTTTTTT. The complete variable domain, with remaining parts taken from reference TRBV30 and TRBJ2-2, reads SQTIHQWPATLVQPVGSPLSLECTVEGTSNPNLYWYRQAAGRGLQLLFYSVGIGQISSEVPQNLSASRPQDRQFILSSKKLLLSDSGFYLCAWGLVRAGELFFGEGSRLTVL.

The genes are TRBV6-5 and TRBJ1-2, with TRBD1 matching 7 bases. Germline V gene lookup returns CDR1 MNHEY and CDR2 SVGAGI. V was clipped by 6 bases and J by 3 bases; unmatched bases: 10. The CDR3 extends over 15 amino acids. For the CDR3, the DNA is TGTGCCAGCAGAACTCCCAGGGGGATAGACTATGGCTACACCTTC. It translates to CASRTPRGIDYGYTF.

CDR3: CASSQEAGALGYTF. The DNA for the CDR3 is TGCGCCAGCAGCCAAGAAGCGGGGGCGCTTGGCTACACCTTC. The rearrangement links TRBV4-1 to TRBJ1-2, with a possible D match to TRBD1 (6 bases). Germline CDR1 reads MGHRA; CDR2 reads YSYEKL. V lost 0 bases, J lost 7 bases, and 12 bases lay in between. CDR3 length: 14 residues.

The gene calls are TRBV25-1 and TRBJ2-1; TRBD2 agrees at 12 bases. Germline trimming cut 1 base from V and 6 bases from J; bases unmatched to any gene: 7. The length of the CDR3 is 17 residues. Germline V gives CDR1 MGHDK, CDR2 SYGVNS. As DNA, the CDR3 is TGTGCCAGCAGTGAATCGGTCGGACTAGCGGGATCCAATGAGCAGTTCTTC. This codes for CASSESVGLAGSNEQFF.

The J gene is TRBJ2-1, the V gene TRBV6-5; D perhaps matches TRBD1 (6 bases). In germline, CDR1 is MNHEY, CDR2 SVGAGI. V was cut by 8 bases and J by 10 bases, with 21 bases left in between. The CDR3 is 14 residues long. In DNA, the CDR3 is TGTGCCAGCGTGAGGGGTGAAGTGGGGACAGAGCAGTTCTTC. It is translated as CASVRGEVGTEQFF.